The entry below describes one T cell receptor (beta chain). Its antigen is not known. The sample comes from a study of cytomegalovirus exposure and HLA in healthy donors. Notes on the study in general: Some V segments could not be told apart, so they were left out, TRBV6-2 and TRBV6-3 among them. Cytomegalovirus status, reportedly, was diagnosed with high specificity and sensitivity by the classifier.

CDR1 is LNHDA, CDR2 SQIVND, per germline (reference sequence). V lost 5 bases and J 4 bases, leaving 11 bases between the germline ends. The CDR3 has 13 residues. The PCR ran on 60 Vbeta and 13 Jbeta primers. Assay used: immunoSEQ multiplex PCR; TCRdb lists only in-frame clones, some missing. The sample shows about 130,000 clones, approximately 87% of them seen only once. This clonotype originated in a man aged 18 to 29 in good health and CMV-seropositive. This sequence joins TRBV19 and TRBJ1-2; D not certain. The sample was PBMCs. For the CDR3, the DNA is TGTGCCAGTAGTGGCCCTGGTGTCTATGGCTACACCTTC. Its translation: CASSGPGVYGYTF.